One and the same sample provided the 5 T cell receptor beta chains below, sequenced in a study of beta chain features in type 1 diabetes. Of the isolated RNA, all was reverse transcribed, and so the sequenced material was expressed TCRB transcripts. The method was immunoSEQ multiplex PCR; TCRdb's version includes in-frame clones alone and lacks a portion of them. The profile covers some 250,000 clones, with about 30% appearing a single time and more than 3% taken by the ten largest. Sequencing used central memory CD4+ T cells from blood. The receptor set was obtained from a man younger than 45 in good health.

This clone was detected only a few times. The chain links TRBV30 to TRBJ2-3; maybe TRBD2 (6 bases). Germline V CDR1 and CDR2: GTSNPN, SVGIG (reference sequence). CDR3 length: 15 amino acids. V shed 1 base and J shed 6 bases, with 17 bases lying between them. The CDR3, as DNA: TGTGCCTGGAGTGGCAGGCAGGGACTGGCGGATACGCAGTATTTT. Its translation: CAWSGRQGLADTQYF.

Only a few counts were recorded for this clone. This chain connects TRBV5-4 to TRBJ2-5; 7 nucleotides align to TRBD2. The CDR3 spans 13 residues. Trimming removed 1 base from V and 9 bases from J; junction bases left unmatched: 6. Germline V gives CDR1 SGHNT, CDR2 YYREEE (reference sequence). In DNA, the CDR3 is TGTGCCAGCAGCTTGAGCGTGGGGGGGGCCCAGTACTTC. Translated, it gives CASSLSVGGAQYF.

V usage is TRBV5-1 and J usage is TRBJ2-1; D perhaps matches TRBD2 (7 bases). Germline V lookup: CDR1 SGHRS, CDR2 YFSETQ. V lost 3 bases and J 6 bases, leaving 16 bases between the germline ends. The CDR3 loop spans 15 amino acids. The CDR3 region has the DNA TGCGCCAGCAGCTGGGCCAGGGGCGGGAGCAATGAGCAGTTCTTC. This gives the protein CASSWARGGSNEQFF.

Written as DNA, the CDR3 is TGTGCCAGCAGCTTAACAGGAGAAGAGACCCAGTACTTC. Translation gives CASSLTGEETQYF. J is TRBJ2-5 and V is TRBV7-9; D perhaps matches TRBD1 (5 bases). CDR3 length: 13 amino acids. Germline CDR1 and CDR2: SEHNR and FQNEAQ (reference sequence). Trimming left V 2 bases short and J 3 bases short, with 7 bases between.

The chain carries TRBV27 and TRBJ2-2, with D possibly being TRBD2 (5 bases). Trimming removed 3 bases at V and 6 bases at J, with 8 bases between. CDR1 and CDR2 from the germline V gene are MNHEY and SMNVEV (reference sequence). The CDR3 runs to 13 residues. The DNA for the CDR3 is TGTGCCAGCAGTTTCCGGGGTCCCGGGGAGCTGTTTTTT. It is translated as CASSFRGPGELFF.